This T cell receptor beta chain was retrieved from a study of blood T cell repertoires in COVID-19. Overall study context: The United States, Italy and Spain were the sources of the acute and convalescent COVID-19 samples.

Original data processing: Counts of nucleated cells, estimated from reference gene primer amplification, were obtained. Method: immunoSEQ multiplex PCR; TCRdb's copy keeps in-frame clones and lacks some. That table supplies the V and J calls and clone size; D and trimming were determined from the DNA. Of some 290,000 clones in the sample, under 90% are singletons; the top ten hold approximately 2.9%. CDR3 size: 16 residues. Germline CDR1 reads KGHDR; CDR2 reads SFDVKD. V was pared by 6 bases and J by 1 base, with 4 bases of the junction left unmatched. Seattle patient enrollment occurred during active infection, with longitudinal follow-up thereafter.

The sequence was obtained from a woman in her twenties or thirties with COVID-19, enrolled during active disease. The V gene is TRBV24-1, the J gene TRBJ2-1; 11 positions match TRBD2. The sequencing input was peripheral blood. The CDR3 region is CATSSSGRGSYNEQFF. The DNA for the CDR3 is TGTGCCACCAGTAGTAGCGGGAGGGGATCCTACAATGAGCAGTTCTTC.